This T cell receptor beta chain was identified during a study of blood T cells in healthy people across ages. Total RNA was isolated from each sample in quantities of at least 6 micrograms. A second PCR, run for about 7 to 11 cycles, used a sample-barcoded 5' primer plus a J-beta primer mix. Every cDNA molecule carried a tag from a template-switch adaptor bearing 12 random nucleotides. TCRdb analysed the 5' RACE reads with MiXCR anew, one entry per CDR3 protein. The sample holds about 1.6 million distinct CDR3 sequences, 34% seen once. Trimming left V 5 bases short and J 0 bases short, with 12 bases between. CDR3 size: 15 residues. Germline CDR1 reads SGHTA; CDR2 reads FQGNSA. Notes on the study in general: Strong correlation was found linking TCR beta diversity to naive T cell percentage. Total diversity from one million sequenced T cells was likely underestimated.

The table lists this clonotype with a few counts. No antigen is known for it. Sequencing was done on a sample of blood. This clonotype originated in a young woman in good health. The chain combines TRBV7-2 with TRBJ2-3; no clear D. The DNA of the CDR3 is TGTGCCAGCAGCCCGCCATCCCCTAGCACAGATACGCAGTATTTT. Translated: CASSPPSPSTDTQYF.